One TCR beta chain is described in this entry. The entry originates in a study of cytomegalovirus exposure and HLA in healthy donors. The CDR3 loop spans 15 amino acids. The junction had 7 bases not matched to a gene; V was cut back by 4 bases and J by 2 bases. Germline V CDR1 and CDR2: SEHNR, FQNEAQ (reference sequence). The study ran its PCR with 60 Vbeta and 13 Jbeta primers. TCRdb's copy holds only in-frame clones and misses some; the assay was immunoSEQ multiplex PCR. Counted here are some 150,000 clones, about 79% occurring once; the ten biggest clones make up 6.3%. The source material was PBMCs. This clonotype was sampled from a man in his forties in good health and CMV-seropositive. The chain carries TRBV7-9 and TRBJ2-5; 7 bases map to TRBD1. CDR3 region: CASSSLQGTQETQYF. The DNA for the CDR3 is TGTGCCAGCAGCTCTTTACAGGGGACACAAGAGACCCAGTACTTC. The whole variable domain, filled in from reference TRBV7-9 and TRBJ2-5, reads DTGVSQNPRHKITKRGQNVTFRCDPISEHNRLYWYRQTLGQGPEFLTYFQNEAQLEKSRLLSDRFSAERPKGSFSTLEIQRTEQGDSAMYLCASSSLQGTQETQYFGPGTRLLVL.